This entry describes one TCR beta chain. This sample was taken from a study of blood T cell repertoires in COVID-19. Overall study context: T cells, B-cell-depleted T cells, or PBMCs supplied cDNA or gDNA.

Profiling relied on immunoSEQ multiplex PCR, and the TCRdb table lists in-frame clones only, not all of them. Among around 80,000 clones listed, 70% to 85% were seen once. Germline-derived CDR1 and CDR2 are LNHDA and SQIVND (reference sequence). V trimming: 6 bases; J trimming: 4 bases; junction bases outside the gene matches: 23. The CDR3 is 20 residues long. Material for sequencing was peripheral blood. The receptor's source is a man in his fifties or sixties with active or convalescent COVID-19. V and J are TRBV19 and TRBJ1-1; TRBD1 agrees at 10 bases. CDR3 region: CASRRDRGKSFGPGATEAFF. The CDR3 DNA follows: TGTGCCAGTAGGCGGGACAGGGGAAAGTCCTTCGGCCCCGGGGCCACTGAAGCTTTCTTT.